These 10 T cell receptor beta chains originate from one sample sequenced in a study of response to subunit inactivated influenza vaccine. TCRdb processed the RT-PCR reads anew with MiXCR; each CDR3 protein has one entry. The repertoire holds hundreds of thousands of distinct CDR3 sequences, with over 9.5% as singletons. Material: PBMCs from blood, obtained on the day of vaccination. These receptors originate from a man aged 50 to 59 who received an inactivated influenza vaccine.

The table lists this clonotype with a few counts. The chain recombines TRBV11-3 with TRBJ2-3; TRBD1 agrees at 9 bases. The CDR3 extends over 16 amino acids. Germline assignment: CDR1 SGHNT and CDR2 YENEEA. The V gene end was trimmed by 4 bases and the J gene end by 3 bases; junction bases not matched to a gene: 8. CDR3 in DNA: TGTGCCAGCAGCTCCAGCGCCGGGACAGGGACAGATACGCAGTATTTT. This translates into CASSSSAGTGTDTQYF. The full variable domain, rest sourced from reference TRBV11-3 and TRBJ2-3, is EAGVVQSPRYKIIEKKQPVAFWCNPISGHNTLYWYLQNLGQGPELLIRYENEEAVDDSQLPKDRFSAERLKGVDSTLKIQPAELGDSAVYLCASSSSAGTGTDTQYFGPGTRLTVL.

The genes are TRBV10-1 and TRBJ2-2, with D perhaps TRBD1 (6 bases). Germline CDR1 reads WNHNN; CDR2 reads SYGVQD (reference sequence). This CDR3 has 15 residues. Trimming cost V 0 bases and J 7 bases, with 12 bases left between them. CDR3 region: CASSESAGAIGELFF. CDR3 DNA: TGCGCCAGCAGTGAGTCTGCAGGGGCGATCGGGGAGCTGTTTTTT.

The chain carries TRBV20-1 and TRBJ2-7; TRBD1 aligns across 10 bases. The CDR3 length is 13 residues. The junction had 6 bases not matched to a gene; V was cut back by 4 bases and J by 6 bases. Germline V gives CDR1 DFQATT, CDR2 SNEGSKA (reference sequence). The CDR3 coding sequence is TGCAGTGCTAAATTCGGGGACAGGGGCGAGCAGTACTTC. Amino acids: CSAKFGDRGEQYF.

The chain recombines TRBV25-1 with TRBJ2-5; 9 bases are a match to TRBD1. CDR3 length: 14 amino acids. The V segment lost 5 bases and the J segment 5 bases; nucleotides outside the gene matches: 6. Germline assignment: CDR1 MGHDK and CDR2 SYGVNS. The CDR3 coding sequence is TGTGCCAGCAGTCGACAGGGGGACCGGGAGACCCAGTACTTC. It encodes CASSRQGDRETQYF.

This clonotype was counted ten times or more. The chain recombines TRBV12-3 or TRBV12-4 with TRBJ2-1, with 11 bases fitting TRBD2. The CDR3 is 14 residues long. The V gene end was trimmed by 3 bases and the J gene end by 8 bases; junction bases not matched to a gene: 3. For the CDR3, the DNA is TGTGCCAGCAGTTTCCTAGCGGGAGGATATGAGCAGTTCTTC. This encodes CASSFLAGGYEQFF.

The V call is TRBV12-3 or TRBV12-4, the J call TRBJ1-4, with D unresolved. CDR3 length equals 14 residues. The V and J ends lost 3 bases and 8 bases respectively, with 13 bases between them. The CDR3 nucleotides read TGTGCCAGCAGTTTCGTCGGGGTCCCCGAAAAACTGTTTTTT. This codes for CASSFVGVPEKLFF.

V is TRBV5-1 and J is TRBJ1-1; a weak D match, TRBD1 (5 bases). In germline, CDR1 is SGHRS, CDR2 YFSETQ. Trimming removed 5 bases from V and 0 bases from J, with 8 bases in between. CDR3 length equals 13 residues. The CDR3 loop reads CASRSGMNTEAFF. The CDR3, as DNA: TGCGCCAGCAGGTCAGGGATGAACACTGAAGCTTTCTTT.

The chain uses TRBV20-1 and TRBJ2-4; either TRBD1 or TRBD2 may fit D (5 bases each). The V gene's germline CDR1 is DFQATT and CDR2 SNEGSKA (reference sequence). Trimming cost V 5 bases and J 0 bases, with 8 bases left between them. The CDR3 length is 13 residues. The CDR3 sequence is CSAGGLAKNIQYF. In nucleotides, the CDR3 is TGCAGTGCTGGGGGTTTAGCCAAAAACATTCAGTACTTC.

This clonotype was detected a few times. This sequence joins TRBV7-6 and TRBJ2-2; maybe TRBD1 (6 bases). This CDR3 is built from 15 residues. V shed 2 bases and J shed 5 bases, with 12 bases lying between them. CDR1 and CDR2 (germline): SGHVS, FNYEAQ. CDR3 in DNA: TGTGCCAGCAGCTTATTTCGGCAGGGGACCGGGGAGCTGTTTTTT. Protein sequence: CASSLFRQGTGELFF.

This chain joins TRBV4-1 and TRBJ2-5; 13 bases line up with TRBD2. Germline V gives CDR1 MGHRA, CDR2 YSYEKL. The CDR3 is 18 residues long. After removal of 4 bases from V and 2 bases from J, the junction contained 10 bases not matched to a gene. CDR3: CASSRVPGLAGLQETQYF. The CDR3 bases are TGCGCCAGCAGCCGAGTTCCGGGACTAGCGGGATTACAAGAGACCCAGTACTTC.